Reported below is one T cell receptor (beta chain). What it binds is unknown. This specimen belongs to a study of Ad26.COV2.S vaccination and SARS-CoV-2 variants. Study results and caveats: Spike-specific TCR breadth ran higher among vaccine recipients than placebo recipients. Total T cell responses, in the TCR breadth and depth analyses, may have been underestimated. Reportedly, spike-specific CD8+ and CD4+ T cell responses achieved substantial breadth once vaccination had taken place.

Clones were read by immunoSEQ multiplex PCR, and TCRdb kept only the in-frame ones, dropping some. The sample consists of 350,000 to 500,000 clones, 70% to 90% of them appearing once. Treatment noted: some 19 received Ad26.COV2.S at low or high dose, single or two shots; about 5 received placebo; per-sample allocation not given. Vaccine and placebo recipients were sampled on day 63 after the first injection. This adult donor, from Boston, was 18-55 years old. Sample: peripheral blood, taken in a trial of Ad26.COV2.S vaccine versus placebo. This clonotype was sampled from a person between 18 and 60 years old who received the Ad26.COV2.S COVID-19 vaccine or a placebo.

The CDR3 sequence: CASSQPDRGLENQPQHF. The CDR3 coding sequence is TGTGCCAGCAGCCAGCCCGACAGGGGGCTCGAGAACCAGCCCCAGCATTTT. V gene TRBV16 combines with J gene TRBJ1-5; 10 nucleotides match TRBD1. This CDR3 contains 17 residues. Trimming removed 3 bases from V and 7 bases from J; junction bases left unmatched: 12. The V gene's germline CDR1 is KGHSY and CDR2 FQNENV.